This passage covers 12 T cell receptor beta chains from one sample sequenced in a study of blood T cell repertoires in COVID-19 (dated by TCRdb to about 2020). Library generation was performed with the immunoSEQ multiplex PCR assay. As stored in TCRdb, this immuneACCESS dataset retains in-frame rearrangements with V and J assigned. A fraction of the clones does not appear; measured against another copy, unresolved V genes explain less than half of the discrepancy, and the remainder lacks a known reason. The sample records 40,000 to 45,000 clones, more than 90% of which are singletons. In total, the top ten clones hold roughly 6.1% of the sample. The sample comprised peripheral blood. These receptors came from a human donor in a cohort sampled during active COVID-19.

CDR3 sequence: CASSLRFGGGARIETQYF. CDR3 bases: TGTGCCAGCAGCTTAAGGTTTGGGGGAGGGGCGAGAATTGAGACCCAGTACTTC. This sequence joins TRBV7-2 and TRBJ2-5, with TRBD2 identical over 7 bases. The CDR3 extends over 18 amino acids. V trimming: 2 bases; J trimming: 5 bases; junction bases outside the gene matches: 17. The germline gives CDR1 SGHTA, CDR2 FQGNSA.

This chain joins TRBV6-5 and TRBJ2-1, with D possibly being TRBD1 (5 bases). CDR3 length equals 14 residues. V shed 8 bases and J shed 1 base, with 12 bases lying between them. Germline CDR1 and CDR2: MNHEY and SVGAGI. The CDR3 spells CASRPGWSYNEQFF. DNA of the CDR3: TGTGCCAGCCGTCCAGGGTGGTCCTACAATGAGCAGTTCTTC.

V is TRBV27 and J is TRBJ1-1; the D gene is possibly TRBD1 (6 bases). Trimming left V 1 base short and J 4 bases short, with 13 bases between. Germline loops: CDR1 MNHEY, CDR2 SMNVEV (reference sequence). CDR3 size: 15 residues. The CDR3 nucleotides read TGTGCCAGCAGTTTATTATCGGGAGGGGGCACTGAAGCTTTCTTT. Translation: CASSLLSGGGTEAFF.

This chain uses TRBV5-1 with TRBJ2-1; D remains unclear. This CDR3 contains 15 residues. Trimming took 4 bases from V and 7 from J, leaving 18 bases between them. Germline-derived CDR1 and CDR2 are SGHRS and YFSETQ. CDR3 in amino acids: CASSTGPRELNEQFF. The CDR3 bases are TGCGCCAGCAGCACTGGTCCCCGCGAGCTGAATGAGCAGTTCTTC.

The chain recombines TRBV24-1 with TRBJ2-1; 9 positions match TRBD2. The V and J ends lost 1 base and 2 bases, in that order; junction bases with no gene match: 5. Germline lookup yields CDR1 KGHDR and CDR2 SFDVKD. The CDR3 extends over 17 amino acids. The CDR3 sequence is CATSDFQAGGPYNEQFF. CDR3 bases: TGTGCCACCAGTGATTTTCAAGCGGGGGGTCCCTACAATGAGCAGTTCTTC.

This clone was recorded once. The V gene is TRBV4-2, the J gene TRBJ2-7; 7 bases align to TRBD2. The trim removed 0 bases at V and 2 bases at J, leaving 4 bases unmatched. The germline V gene has CDR1 LGHNA and CDR2 YNFKEQ. The CDR3 extends over 15 amino acids. This chain's CDR3 is CASSQDWGGAYEQYF. The CDR3 DNA reads as TGTGCCAGCAGCCAAGATTGGGGGGGGGCCTACGAGCAGTACTTC.

The chain has TRBV9 and TRBJ2-5, with TRBD2 identical over 13 bases. V shed 3 bases, J shed 0 bases, and the junction held 5 bases outside the gene matches. Germline V gives CDR1 SGDLS, CDR2 YYNGEE. CDR3 length equals 17 residues. CDR3 DNA sequence: TGTGCCAGCAGCGCGCCGGGACTAGCGGGGTACCAAGAGACCCAGTACTTC. It encodes CASSAPGLAGYQETQYF. The full variable domain, completed using reference TRBV9 and TRBJ2-5, is DSGVTQTPKHLITATGQRVTLRCSPRSGDLSVYWYQQSLDQGLQFLIQYYNGEERAKGNILERFSAQQFPDLHSELNLSSLELGDSALYFCASSAPGLAGYQETQYFGPGTRLLVL.

The chain has TRBV7-3 and TRBJ2-1; D may be TRBD1 (5 bases). The CDR3 is 18 amino acids. Looked up from germline, CDR1 is SGHTA and CDR2 is FQGTGA. V lost 5 bases and J 0 bases, leaving 20 bases between the germline ends. In DNA form, the CDR3 reads TGTGCCAGCAGCCCCATGGCCTACAGGCTGAGCTCCTACAATGAGCAGTTCTTC. Amino acids: CASSPMAYRLSSYNEQFF.

J is TRBJ1-5 and V is TRBV28; D possibly corresponds to TRBD1 (6 bases). This CDR3 spans 15 amino acids. V was pared by 2 bases and J by 4 bases, with 12 bases between. Germline CDR1 and CDR2: MDHEN and SYDVKM. Written as DNA, the CDR3 is TGTGCCAGCAGTTTAGCGGGGGCAAGGAATCAGCCCCAGCATTTT. Residues: CASSLAGARNQPQHF. Together with reference TRBV28 and TRBJ1-5, the CDR3 gives the full variable domain: DVKVTQSSRYLVKRTGEKVFLECVQDMDHENMFWYRQDPGLGLRLIYFSYDVKMKEKGDIPEGYSVSREKKERFSLILESASTNQTSMYLCASSLAGARNQPQHFGDGTRLSIL.

V gene TRBV3-1 (or the pseudogene TRBV3-2) combines with J gene TRBJ2-3; D is possibly TRBD2 (6 bases). CDR3 size: 14 residues. Between the trimmed V and J ends, which lost 3 bases and 6 bases, there was a span of 13 bases. Germline V gene data show CDR1 as LGHDT and CDR2 as YNNKEL (reference sequence). CDR3 DNA: TGTGCCAGCAGCCACAGCGGAGGGAGGGATACGCAGTATTTT. This gives the protein CASSHSGGRDTQYF.

This chain links TRBV6-6 with TRBJ1-5; no definite D call. Germline assignment: CDR1 MNHNY and CDR2 SVGAGI (reference sequence). The CDR3 contains 16 residues. V gave up 4 bases and J gave up 2 bases, with 15 bases separating them. The DNA of the CDR3 is TGTGCCAGCAGTTTCGAAGCCCCCACTCGCAATCAGCCCCAGCATTTT. Amino acids: CASSFEAPTRNQPQHF.

V is TRBV6-4 and J is TRBJ1-6, with D tentatively TRBD1 (5 bases). With 0 bases removed from V and 5 bases from J, the gap between germline ends came to 11 bases. The germline V gene encodes CDR1 MRHNA and CDR2 SNTAGT. CDR3 length: 16 residues. This CDR3 reads CASSDSQGSDNSPLHF. As DNA, the CDR3 is TGTGCCAGCAGTGACTCCCAGGGTTCTGATAATTCACCCCTCCACTTT.